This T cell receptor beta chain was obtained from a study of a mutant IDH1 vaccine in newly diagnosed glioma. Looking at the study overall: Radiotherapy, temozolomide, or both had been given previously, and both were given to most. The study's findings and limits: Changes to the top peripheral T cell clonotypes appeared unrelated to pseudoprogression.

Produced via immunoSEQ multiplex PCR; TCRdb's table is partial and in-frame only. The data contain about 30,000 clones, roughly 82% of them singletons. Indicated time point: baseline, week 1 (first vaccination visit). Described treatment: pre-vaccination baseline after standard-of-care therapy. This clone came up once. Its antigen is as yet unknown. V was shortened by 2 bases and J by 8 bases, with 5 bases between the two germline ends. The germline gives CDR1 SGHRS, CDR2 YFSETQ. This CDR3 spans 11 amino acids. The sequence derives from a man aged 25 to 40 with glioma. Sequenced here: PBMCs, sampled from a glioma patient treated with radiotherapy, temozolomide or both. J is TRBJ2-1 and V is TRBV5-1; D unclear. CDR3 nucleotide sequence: TGCGCCAGCAGCTTAGTCGATGAGCAGTTCTTC. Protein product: CASSLVDEQFF.